A single sample gave rise to the 13 T cell receptor beta chains below, sequenced in a study of shared clonotypes between healthy human individuals. Sequencing was performed with immunoSEQ multiplex PCR; in TCRdb, only in-frame clones are kept and a portion is missing. The sample records nearly 2 million clones, about 95% being singletons. CD45RO-negative, CCR7-positively selected cells formed the naive CD8 fraction, excluding terminally differentiated effector memory CD45RA+ cells. Material: naive CD8+ T cells sorted from blood. Source of these receptors: a man aged 18 to 30 in good health.

The CDR3 DNA follows: TGTGCCAGCAGCACAGGGTGGGGAACAGATACGCAGTATTTT. Amino acid sequence: CASSTGWGTDTQYF. The J gene is TRBJ2-3, the V gene TRBV19; TRBD1 is a possible D gene (6 bases). V shed 9 bases and J shed 3 bases, with 16 bases lying between them. CDR3 size: 14 residues. Germline CDR1 LNHDA, CDR2 SQIVND (reference sequence).

In regard to this clone: This CDR3 is also generated by other DNA sequences in the sample. The gene calls are TRBV5-1 and TRBJ1-5, with D uncertain. Germline V gives CDR1 SGHRS, CDR2 YFSETQ. The CDR3 length is 13 residues. Deletions cut 0 bases from V and 4 bases from J, with 5 bases between. CDR3 sequence (DNA): TGCGCCAGCAGCTTGGGATCGAATCAGCCCCAGCATTTT. Its translation: CASSLGSNQPQHF.

The rearrangement links TRBV4-3 to TRBJ2-5, with 11 bases that match TRBD2. The germline V gene encodes CDR1 LGHNA and CDR2 YSLEER. This CDR3 comprises 19 residues. V lost 7 bases, J lost 5 bases, and 21 bases stayed unmatched. The CDR3 region is CASTPGGGTSGYDLETQYF. The CDR3 bases are TGCGCCAGCACGCCTGGAGGTGGGACTAGCGGCTATGACTTGGAGACCCAGTACTTC.

The chain uses TRBV4-3 and TRBJ1-2; D is possibly TRBD1 (6 bases). V was trimmed by 0 bases and J by 7 bases, leaving 21 bases between them. The CDR3 runs to 17 residues. CDR1 and CDR2 from the germline V gene are LGHNA and YSLEER. The CDR3 spells CASSQDKGGPPSAGYTF. CDR3 DNA sequence: TGCGCCAGCAGCCAAGATAAGGGGGGCCCTCCGTCGGCTGGCTACACCTTC.

This chain uses TRBV27 with TRBJ2-1; D is undetermined. V lost 6 bases, J lost 4 bases, and 13 bases lay in between. The CDR3 runs 14 residues. Germline CDR1 reads MNHEY; CDR2 reads SMNVEV (reference sequence). The CDR3 bases are TGTGCCAGCAGCGTTGTAGGGTCGTACAATGAGCAGTTCTTC. Its protein is CASSVVGSYNEQFF.

CDR3 protein: CASSLKFGQGEETQYF. In nucleotides, the CDR3 is TGCGCCAGCAGCTTGAAATTTGGACAGGGAGAAGAGACCCAGTACTTC. This chain links TRBV5-1 with TRBJ2-5, with TRBD1 identical over 8 bases. Trimming at V came to 1 base and at J to 3 bases, leaving 8 bases not matched to a gene. Germline V CDR1 and CDR2: SGHRS, YFSETQ. The CDR3 loop spans 16 amino acids.

The chain joins TRBV5-4 to TRBJ2-7, with TRBD2 matching over 10 bases. Germline V gene data show CDR1 as SGHNT and CDR2 as YYREEE (reference sequence). The V segment lost 3 bases and the J segment 5 bases; nucleotides outside the gene matches: 5. This CDR3 comprises 14 residues. The CDR3 here is CASSSVTSGNEQYF. The CDR3, as DNA: TGTGCCAGCAGCTCAGTAACTAGCGGGAACGAGCAGTACTTC.

The chain uses TRBV10-1 and TRBJ2-1, with 11 bases identical to TRBD2. Trimming at V came to 6 bases and at J to 7 bases, leaving 11 bases not matched to a gene. The CDR3 length is 16 residues. Per germline, CDR1 WNHNN and CDR2 SYGVQD (reference sequence). The DNA of the CDR3 is TGCGCCAGCAGACTTTTAGCGGGAGGGCCTTGGAATGAGCAGTTCTTC. It encodes CASRLLAGGPWNEQFF.

This chain uses TRBV9 with TRBJ2-1; weak D call: TRBD2 (7 bases). The germline V gene has CDR1 SGDLS and CDR2 YYNGEE. The V end lost 4 bases, the J end lost 3 bases, and 17 bases lay between the germline ends. CDR3 length: 16 amino acids. The CDR3 reads CASSPGGPAHYNEQFF. The CDR3 DNA reads TGTGCCAGCAGCCCCGGGGGGCCGGCCCACTACAATGAGCAGTTCTTC.

J is TRBJ1-5 and V is TRBV5-4, with 9 bases that match TRBD1. Germline lookup yields CDR1 SGHNT and CDR2 YYREEE (reference sequence). V was clipped by 4 bases and J by 6 bases; unmatched bases: 8. This CDR3 region has 15 residues. CDR3 residues: CASSQDRGIGQPQHF. The CDR3 coding sequence is TGTGCCAGCAGCCAAGACAGGGGGATCGGTCAGCCCCAGCATTTT.

This chain joins TRBV10-3 and TRBJ1-2, with D perhaps TRBD1 (5 bases). CDR1 is ENHRY and CDR2 is SYGVKD in the germline V gene. Trimming pared 0 bases from V and 3 bases from J, leaving 8 bases between. The CDR3 is 14 residues long. The DNA for the CDR3 is TGTGCCATCAGTGAGTCCGACAGCGACTATGGCTACACCTTC. This translates into CAISESDSDYGYTF.

A single count supports this clone. The chain links TRBV5-4 to TRBJ2-2; tentatively, D is TRBD1 or TRBD2 (5 bases each). CDR3 length: 13 amino acids. Germline-derived CDR1 and CDR2 are SGHNT and YYREEE (reference sequence). The CDR3 here is CATPGTAAGELFF. The CDR3 coding sequence is TGTGCGACCCCCGGGACCGCCGCCGGGGAGCTGTTTTTT.

The chain recombines TRBV7-2 with TRBJ1-1; TRBD1 matches at 8 bases. In germline, CDR1 is SGHTA, CDR2 FQGNSA. The CDR3 is 14 residues long. The V gene end was trimmed by 5 bases and the J gene end by 5 bases; junction bases not matched to a gene: 7. The CDR3 loop reads CASSPRTGPTEAFF. For the CDR3, the DNA is TGTGCCAGCAGCCCCCGGACAGGGCCGACTGAAGCTTTCTTT. Supplemented by reference TRBV7-2 and TRBJ1-1, the full variable domain reads GAGVSQSPSNKVTEKGKDVELRCDPISGHTALYWYRQSLGQGLEFLIYFQGNSAPDKSGLPSDRFSAERTGGSVSTLTIQRTQQEDSAVYLCASSPRTGPTEAFFGQGTRLTVV.